The entry below describes one T cell receptor beta chain. Primed by a sample-barcoded 5' primer and a J-beta primer mix, a second PCR proceeded for roughly 6 to 12 cycles. Using its own MiXCR run on the 5' RACE reads, TCRdb lists one record per CDR3 protein. The data show 350,000 to 450,000 distinct CDR3 sequences, about 49% seen once. This record comes from a study of blood T cells in healthy people across ages. Germline V lookup: CDR1 DFQATT, CDR2 SNEGSKA (reference sequence). CDR3 size: 16 residues. V lost 0 bases to trimming and J lost 3 bases, with 18 bases between them. This receptor was taken from a man in his 60s in good health. The chain links TRBV20-1 to TRBJ2-7; tentative D call: TRBD2 (6 bases). The material sequenced was blood. As DNA, the CDR3 is TGCAGTGCTAGAGATGCCAGACACCGGCGGGACTACGAGCAGTACTTC. As protein: CSARDARHRRDYEQYF.